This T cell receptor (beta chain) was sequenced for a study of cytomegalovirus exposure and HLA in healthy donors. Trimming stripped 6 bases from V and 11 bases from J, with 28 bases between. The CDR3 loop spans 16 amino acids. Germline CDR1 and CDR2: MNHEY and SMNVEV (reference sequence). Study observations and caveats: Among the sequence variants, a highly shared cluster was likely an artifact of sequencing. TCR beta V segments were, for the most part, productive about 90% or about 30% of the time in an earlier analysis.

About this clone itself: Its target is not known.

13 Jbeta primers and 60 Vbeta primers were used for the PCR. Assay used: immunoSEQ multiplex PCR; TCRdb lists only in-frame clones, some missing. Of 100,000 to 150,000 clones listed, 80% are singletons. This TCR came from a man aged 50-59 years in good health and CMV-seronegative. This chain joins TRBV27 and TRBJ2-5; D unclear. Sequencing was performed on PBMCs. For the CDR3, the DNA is TGTGCCAGCAGGCTAAACACCCCCGACTTAAGTAGAGAGCAGTACTTC. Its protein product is CASRLNTPDLSREQYF.